A single sample is the source of the 26 T cell receptor beta chains below, sequenced in a study of cytomegalovirus exposure and HLA in healthy donors. It was with 60 Vbeta and 13 Jbeta primers that the PCR ran. Sequencing used immunoSEQ multiplex PCR; TCRdb keeps in-frame clones, though not all of them. This sample carries around 64,000 clones, about nine tenths of them seen once, and the ten largest clones take 1.5% to 2.5%. Sequencing was done on a sample of PBMCs. Receptor source: a woman aged 25-40 years in good health and CMV-seronegative.

The CDR3 here is CASSLREETQYF. The CDR3 DNA reads TGTGCCAGCAGCTTAAGAGAAGAGACCCAGTACTTC. The chain couples TRBV7-2 to TRBJ2-5; no definite D call. Germline CDR1 SGHTA, CDR2 FQGNSA. Trimming pared 2 bases from V and 3 bases from J, leaving 4 bases between. This CDR3 contains 12 residues.

For the CDR3, the DNA is TGTGCCAGCAGCTTATATAAGCGGGAGAGAGATACGCAGTATTTT. It specifies CASSLYKRERDTQYF. The rearrangement joins TRBV11-3 to TRBJ2-3, with 8 bases aligning to TRBD2. Looked up from germline, CDR1 is SGHNT and CDR2 is YENEEA. The length of the CDR3 is 15 residues. The ends lost 2 bases at V and 5 bases at J; junction bases unmatched: 6. Full variable domain (remainder filled in from reference TRBV11-3 and TRBJ2-3): EAGVVQSPRYKIIEKKQPVAFWCNPISGHNTLYWYLQNLGQGPELLIRYENEEAVDDSQLPKDRFSAERLKGVDSTLKIQPAELGDSAVYLCASSLYKRERDTQYFGPGTRLTVL.

The chain has TRBV19 and TRBJ1-1; 7 nucleotides agree with TRBD1. The J segment lost 11 bases and the V segment lost 1 base, leaving 10 bases of the junction unmatched. Germline values: CDR1 LNHDA, CDR2 SQIVND (reference sequence). The CDR3 contains 14 residues. The CDR3: CASSIGQGAAGAFF. Here the CDR3 DNA reads TGTGCCAGTAGTATAGGACAGGGCGCCGCTGGTGCTTTCTTT.

The chain joins TRBV7-9 to TRBJ1-2; D is unresolved. CDR3 length equals 17 residues. V gave up 1 base and J gave up 0 bases, with 15 bases separating them. The germline V gene encodes CDR1 SEHNR and CDR2 FQNEAQ (reference sequence). CDR3 amino acids: CASSLVEMELSNYGYTF. In nucleotides, the CDR3 is TGTGCCAGCAGCTTAGTCGAAATGGAGCTCTCTAACTATGGCTACACCTTC.

The chain uses TRBV7-2 and TRBJ2-7; TRBD2 aligns across 11 bases. Per the germline V gene, CDR1 is SGHTA and CDR2 is FQGNSA. The CDR3 sequence is 16 residues long. The ends lost 1 base at V and 3 bases at J; junction bases unmatched: 5. The CDR3 spells CASSLVSGTSGYEQYF. For the CDR3, the DNA is TGTGCCAGCAGCTTAGTCTCCGGGACTAGCGGCTACGAGCAGTACTTC.

This chain joins TRBV2 and TRBJ2-7; D is uncertain. Germline CDR1 SNHLY, CDR2 FYNNEI. CDR3 length: 11 amino acids. V was trimmed by 8 bases and J by 4 bases, leaving 9 bases between them. CDR3 bases: TGTGCCAGCGGCCACCAATACGAGCAGTACTTC. It specifies CASGHQYEQYF. Based on the CDR3 plus reference TRBV2 and TRBJ2-7, the full variable domain is EPEVTQTPSHQVTQMGQEVILRCVPISNHLYFYWYRQILGQKVEFLVSFYNNEISEKSEIFDDQFSVERPDGSNFTLKIRSTKLEDSAMYFCASGHQYEQYFGPGTRLTVT.

Turning to this clone: This sample includes further DNA sequences coding for the same CDR3. The gene calls are TRBV5-1 and TRBJ1-1, with D perhaps TRBD1 (5 bases). The V and J ends lost 5 bases and 1 base respectively, with 9 bases between them. CDR1 is SGHRS and CDR2 is YFSETQ in the germline V gene. The CDR3 runs 13 residues. The CDR3 spells CASSYQGNTEAFF. CDR3 nucleotide sequence: TGCGCCAGCAGTTATCAGGGGAACACTGAAGCTTTCTTT.

This chain connects TRBV19 to TRBJ2-2; 7 bases are shared with TRBD2. After removal of 7 bases from V and 3 bases from J, the junction contained 11 bases not matched to a gene. Germline CDR1 is LNHDA and CDR2 is SQIVND (reference sequence). The CDR3 extends over 16 amino acids. The CDR3 region has the DNA TGTGCCAGTACCTCCCGGGGAGGGGACTACACCGGGGAGCTGTTTTTT. Protein product: CASTSRGGDYTGELFF.

The gene calls are TRBV18 and TRBJ1-4, with a tentative D call TRBD1 (6 bases). The CDR3 is 14 residues long. Trimming cost V 3 bases and J 3 bases, with 8 bases left between them. From germline, CDR1 is KGHSH and CDR2 LQKENI. The CDR3 loop is CASSPTGPNEKLFF. The CDR3 coding sequence is TGTGCCAGCTCACCGACAGGACCTAATGAAAAACTGTTTTTT.

The chain combines TRBV11-2 with TRBJ1-2; D remains ambiguous. CDR1 and CDR2 (germline): SGHAT, FQNNGV. V was shortened by 10 bases and J by 8 bases, with 20 bases between the two germline ends. There are 13 residues in the CDR3. Here the CDR3 reads CATSAAQRGGYTF. The CDR3 DNA reads as TGTGCCACCTCCGCGGCGCAGCGAGGGGGCTACACCTTC. The full variable domain, with the rest looked up from reference TRBV11-2 and TRBJ1-2, is EAGVAQSPRYKIIEKRQSVAFWCNPISGHATLYWYQQILGQGPKLLIQFQNNGVVDDSQLPKDRFSAERLKGVDSTLKIQPAKLEDSAVYLCATSAAQRGGYTFGSGTRLTVV.

The chain recombines TRBV7-3 with TRBJ2-3, with 7 positions matching TRBD2. The germline V gene has CDR1 SGHTA and CDR2 FQGTGA. This CDR3 spans 15 amino acids. V was pared by 0 bases and J by 2 bases, with 2 bases of the junction left unmatched. CDR3 in DNA: TGTGCCAGCAGCTTAACGGGACTACCCACAGATACGCAGTATTTT. Translating it yields CASSLTGLPTDTQYF.

V and J are TRBV21-1 and TRBJ2-6; the table's TRBD1 call for D was not verified on the DNA. TRBV21-1 is recorded as a pseudogene. This CDR3 is built from 19 residues. The CDR3 nucleotides read TGTGCCAGCAGCAAAGCGCTGTACAGGGGGGTAGGAATGGCCAACGTCCTGACTTTC. As protein: CASSKALYRGVGMANVLTF.

Concerning this clone itself: The sample carries other DNA sequences with the same CDR3. The rearrangement links TRBV6-1 to TRBJ2-3; 9 bases map to TRBD2. This CDR3 has 14 amino acids. Germline-derived CDR1 and CDR2 are MNHNS and SASEGT. V gave up 6 bases and J gave up 0 bases; unmatched junction bases: 1. CDR3 sequence reads: CASRGTSSTDTQYF. The DNA of the CDR3 is TGTGCCAGCAGAGGGACTAGCAGCACAGATACGCAGTATTTT.

V gene TRBV7-9 combines with J gene TRBJ1-4; TRBD1 matches 10 bases. The CDR3 sequence is 15 residues long. V was clipped by 4 bases and J by 7 bases; unmatched bases: 6. CDR1 is SEHNR and CDR2 is FQNEAQ in the germline V gene (reference sequence). The CDR3 DNA is TGTGCCAGCAGCTCCCACCGGGACAGGGGTGAAAAACTGTTTTTT. Translation gives CASSSHRDRGEKLFF.

This clone was counted between two and nine times. The gene calls are TRBV6-5 and TRBJ1-1; 7 nucleotides agree with TRBD1. Germline trimming cut 6 bases from V and 1 base from J; bases unmatched to any gene: 2. Germline-derived CDR1 and CDR2 are MNHEY and SVGAGI. This CDR3 is 13 amino acids long. The DNA for the CDR3 is TGTGCCAGCAGCGGGACAGAGAACACTGAAGCTTTCTTT. This gives the protein CASSGTENTEAFF.

Turning to this clone: Only one base separates this from a far larger clonotype, so it likely reflects a read error. The identical CDR3 is also encoded by other nucleotide sequences in the sample. The chain links TRBV28 to TRBJ1-5; TRBD1 is a possible D gene (5 bases). Germline CDR1 MDHEN, CDR2 SYDVKM. This CDR3 spans 15 amino acids. The CDR3 reads CASSLLGADNQPQHF. The CDR3 region has the DNA TGTGCCAGCAGTCTTCTAGGGGCAGACAATCAGCCCCAGCACTTT.

The rearrangement joins TRBV11-3 to TRBJ2-1, with 10 bases that match TRBD2. There are 14 residues in the CDR3. Trimming cost V 4 bases and J 8 bases; bases outside gene matches: 5. Germline V gene data show CDR1 as SGHNT and CDR2 as YENEEA. The CDR3 loop reads CASSSWLAGDEQFF. The CDR3 DNA reads as TGTGCCAGCAGCTCGTGGCTAGCGGGAGATGAGCAGTTCTTC.

Comments on this clone: Different DNA sequences within this sample yield the same CDR3. The chain carries TRBV6-5 and TRBJ2-1, with 8 bases identical to TRBD1. The germline CDR1 and CDR2 sequences are MNHEY and SVGAGI. The length of the CDR3 is 16 residues. The V and J ends lost 0 bases and 2 bases, in that order; junction bases with no gene match: 3. The CDR3 is CASSYSGRGPYNEQFF. CDR3 DNA: TGTGCCAGCAGTTACTCAGGCAGGGGGCCCTACAATGAGCAGTTCTTC.

The chain couples TRBV2 to TRBJ1-2, with 8 bases identical to TRBD1. The CDR3 contains 15 residues. With 6 bases clipped from V and 8 bases from J, the junction kept 14 bases outside the gene matches. CDR1 SNHLY and CDR2 FYNNEI come from the germline V gene. The DNA for the CDR3 is TGTGCCAGCAGCCCCCCAGGGGGCGCTGGGGGAGGCTACACCTTC. Translating gives CASSPPGGAGGGYTF.

The chain carries TRBV18 and TRBJ2-4, with 7 bases fitting TRBD1. This CDR3 is 18 amino acids long. V lost 6 bases to trimming and J lost 0 bases; unmatched junction nucleotides: 14. Germline loops: CDR1 KGHSH, CDR2 LQKENI. The CDR3 region has the DNA TGTGCCAGCTCCCGGACGACAGGGAACCCTGAAGCCAAAAACATTCAGTACTTC. Translation: CASSRTTGNPEAKNIQYF.

The chain links TRBV6-1 to TRBJ1-6; weak D call: TRBD1 (6 bases). This CDR3 comprises 16 residues. V was cut by 4 bases and J by 0 bases, with 10 bases left in between. Germline loops: CDR1 MNHNS, CDR2 SASEGT. The CDR3 region is CASSGTDSSYNSPLHF. CDR3 DNA sequence: TGTGCCAGCAGTGGGACAGATAGCTCCTATAATTCACCCCTCCACTTT.

CDR3 coding DNA: TGTGCCAGCAGCTTGTATGGACAGGGGGCGACCGGGGAGCTGTTTTTT. Translation: CASSLYGQGATGELFF. The genes are TRBV5-6 and TRBJ2-2, with 11 bases matching TRBD1. CDR1 and CDR2 (germline): SGHDT, YYEEEE. The V and J ends lost 1 base and 5 bases, in that order; junction bases with no gene match: 4. The length of the CDR3 is 16 residues.

The chain has TRBV10-2 and TRBJ2-7; D might be TRBD1 (6 bases). Germline CDR1 reads WSHSY; CDR2 reads SAAADI. V was pared by 6 bases and J by 3 bases, with 12 bases between. This CDR3 comprises 13 residues. The CDR3 DNA reads as TGCGCCAGCAGATCAGGGGATCGCTACGAGCAGTACTTC. This sequence encodes CASRSGDRYEQYF.

This chain joins TRBV7-6 and TRBJ2-7; 9 positions match TRBD1. From germline, CDR1 is SGHVS and CDR2 FNYEAQ. After removal of 5 bases from V and 6 bases from J, the junction contained 8 bases not matched to a gene. The CDR3 consists of 14 residues. CDR3 amino acids: CASSGGGQGFEQYF. CDR3 DNA: TGTGCCAGCAGCGGGGGGGGACAGGGTTTCGAGCAGTACTTC.

The V call is TRBV7-2, the J call TRBJ2-7; 7 positions match TRBD1. V shed 2 bases and J 2 bases; nucleotides not matched to a gene: 6. The germline gives CDR1 SGHTA, CDR2 FQGNSA. The CDR3 extends over 15 amino acids. The CDR3 coding sequence is TGTGCCAGCAGCTTAAAAAAACAGGGGCCCTACGAGCAGTACTTC. Its protein product is CASSLKKQGPYEQYF. The full variable domain, completed using reference TRBV7-2 and TRBJ2-7, is GAGVSQSPSNKVTEKGKDVELRCDPISGHTALYWYRQSLGQGLEFLIYFQGNSAPDKSGLPSDRFSAERTGGSVSTLTIQRTQQEDSAVYLCASSLKKQGPYEQYFGPGTRLTVT.

The chain employs TRBV29-1 and TRBJ1-2; no reliable D call. Trimming shortened V by 4 bases and J by 3 bases, and 9 bases separated the two germline ends. This CDR3 is built from 12 residues. CDR1 is SQVTM, CDR2 ANQGSEA, per germline. For the CDR3, the DNA is TGCAGCGTTGGGGCCGGGGACTATGGCTACACCTTC. Translating it yields CSVGAGDYGYTF.